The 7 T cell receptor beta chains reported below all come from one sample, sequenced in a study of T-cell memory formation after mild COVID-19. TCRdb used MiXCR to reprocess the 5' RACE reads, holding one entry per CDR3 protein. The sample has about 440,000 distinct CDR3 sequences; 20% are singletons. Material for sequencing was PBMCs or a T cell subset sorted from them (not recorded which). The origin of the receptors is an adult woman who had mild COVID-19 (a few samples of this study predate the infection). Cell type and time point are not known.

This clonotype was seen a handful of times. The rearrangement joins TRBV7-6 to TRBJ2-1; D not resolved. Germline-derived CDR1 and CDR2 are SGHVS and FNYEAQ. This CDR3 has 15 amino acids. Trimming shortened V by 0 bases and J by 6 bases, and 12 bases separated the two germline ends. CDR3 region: CASSLAGHRTNEQFF. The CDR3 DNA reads TGTGCCAGCAGCTTAGCGGGCCATCGAACCAATGAGCAGTTCTTC.

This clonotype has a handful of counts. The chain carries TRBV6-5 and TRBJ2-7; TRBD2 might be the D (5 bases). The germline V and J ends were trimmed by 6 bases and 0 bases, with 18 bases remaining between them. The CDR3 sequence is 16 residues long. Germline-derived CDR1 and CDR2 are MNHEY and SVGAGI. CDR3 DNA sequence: TGTGCCAGCAGATTGAGCCTTCCGGGGAGCTCCTACGAGCAGTACTTC. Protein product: CASRLSLPGSSYEQYF.

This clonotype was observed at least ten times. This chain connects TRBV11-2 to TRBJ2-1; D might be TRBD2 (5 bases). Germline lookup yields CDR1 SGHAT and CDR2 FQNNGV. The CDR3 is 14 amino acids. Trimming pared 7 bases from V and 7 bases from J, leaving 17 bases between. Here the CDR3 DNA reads TGTGCCAGCATGGGAAGGGCCGGGAAAAATGAGCAGTTCTTC. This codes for CASMGRAGKNEQFF.

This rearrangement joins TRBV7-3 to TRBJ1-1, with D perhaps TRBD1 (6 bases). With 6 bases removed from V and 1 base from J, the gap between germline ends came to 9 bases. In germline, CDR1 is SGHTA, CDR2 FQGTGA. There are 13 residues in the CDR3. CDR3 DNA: TGTGCCAGCAGTTGGACAGCGAACACTGAAGCTTTCTTT. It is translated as CASSWTANTEAFF.

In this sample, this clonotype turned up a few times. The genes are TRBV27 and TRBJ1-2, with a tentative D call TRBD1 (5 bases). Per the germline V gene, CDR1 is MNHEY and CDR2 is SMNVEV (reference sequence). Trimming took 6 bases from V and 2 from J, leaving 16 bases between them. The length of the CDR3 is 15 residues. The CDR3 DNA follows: TGTGCCAGCAGCGATCGTAGACAGACCAACTATGGCTACACCTTC. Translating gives CASSDRRQTNYGYTF.

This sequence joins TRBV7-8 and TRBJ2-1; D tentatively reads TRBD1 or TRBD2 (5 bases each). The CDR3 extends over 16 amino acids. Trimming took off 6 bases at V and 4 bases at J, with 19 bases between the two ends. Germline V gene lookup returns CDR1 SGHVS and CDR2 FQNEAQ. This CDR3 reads CASRGRDGSRYNEQFF. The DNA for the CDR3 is TGTGCCAGCAGGGGAAGGGACGGAAGTAGGTACAATGAGCAGTTCTTC.

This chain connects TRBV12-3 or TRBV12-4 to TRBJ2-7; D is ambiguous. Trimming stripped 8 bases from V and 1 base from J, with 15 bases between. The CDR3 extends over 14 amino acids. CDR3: CASSGPRPSYEQYF. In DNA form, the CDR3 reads TGTGCCAGCTCCGGGCCGAGACCTTCCTACGAGCAGTACTTC.